The rows below give T cell receptor beta chains drawn from one sample of a study of blood T cell repertoires in COVID-19. The repertoire was sequenced with immunoSEQ multiplex PCR; TCRdb's copy has only in-frame clones and lacks some. In the table there are under 500,000 clones, roughly 90% of which are singletons. Material for sequencing was peripheral blood. These TCRs come from a young woman with acute or convalescent COVID-19. CDR3s include the opening cysteine and the closing phenylalanine or tryptophan. The D gene is left open where the match is weak. A clone size is listed for some rows: how often the clone was seen (once, few, many), or a class if it is expanded.

d_call	j_call	v_call	clone_size	cdr3_aa	cdr3_nt
TRBD2	TRBJ2-3	TRBV12-5	NA	CASGPGLAAATDTQYF	TGTGCTAGTGGTCCGGGACTAGCGGCGGCCACAGATACGCAGTATTTT
TRBD2	TRBJ2-5	TRBV9	NA	CASSAPGGETQYF	TGTGCCAGCAGCGCCCCGGGAGGAGAGACCCAGTACTTC
TRBD2	TRBJ2-3	TRBV4-1	NA	CASRLFSGGGTDTQYF	TGCGCCAGCCGACTTTTTAGCGGGGGAGGGACAGATACGCAGTATTTT
NA	TRBJ2-1	TRBV4-1	few	CASSQDPSWGPNYNEQFF	TGCGCCAGCAGCCAAGACCCTTCGTGGGGCCCGAATTACAATGAGCAGTTCTTC
TRBD1	TRBJ2-6	TRBV3-1/TRBV3-2	NA	CASRTDRAPSGANVLTF	TGTGCCAGCAGGACCGACAGGGCGCCCTCTGGGGCCAACGTCCTGACTTTC
NA	TRBJ2-7	TRBV27	NA	CASSIDGSHSYEQYF	TGTGCCAGCTCCATCGACGGGTCCCACTCCTACGAGCAGTACTTC
NA	TRBJ1-1	TRBV12-3/TRBV12-4	NA	CASSFEQNTEAFF	TGTGCCAGCAGTTTCGAGCAGAACACTGAAGCTTTCTTT
NA	TRBJ1-2	TRBV11-2	NA	CASSPPSGQGNYGYTF	TGTGCCAGCAGCCCTCCGAGTGGGCAGGGAAACTATGGCTACACCTTC
TRBD1	TRBJ1-5	TRBV6-5	NA	CASSKQGNQPQHF	TGTGCCAGCAGTAAACAGGGGAATCAGCCCCAGCATTTT
NA	TRBJ1-2	TRBV29-1	NA	CSVRDKIYGYTF	TGCAGCGTTCGGGACAAAATCTATGGCTACACCTTC
TRBD2	TRBJ2-5	TRBV6-2/TRBV6-3	NA	CASSYLSGGDIQETQYF	TGTGCCAGCAGTTACCTTAGCGGGGGGGATATCCAAGAGACCCAGTACTTC
NA	TRBJ1-2	TRBV19	NA	CASSTNWGYTF	TGTGCCAGTAGTACTAATTGGGGCTACACCTTC
TRBD1	TRBJ1-4	TRBV7-8	NA	CASSPGTGTLHNEKLFF	TGTGCCAGCAGCCCTGGGACAGGGACACTTCATAATGAAAAACTGTTTTTT
TRBD2	TRBJ2-1	TRBV7-9	NA	CASSRRGGNEQFF	TGTGCCAGCAGCCGACGCGGGGGGAATGAGCAGTTCTTC
NA	TRBJ1-1	TRBV5-1	few	CASSQQGSTEAFF	TGCGCCAGCAGTCAACAGGGAAGTACTGAAGCTTTCTTT
NA	TRBJ2-1	TRBV6-5	once	CASKSVDNNNEQFF	TGTGCCAGCAAGTCGGTGGACAACAACAATGAGCAGTTCTTC
TRBD2	TRBJ2-7	TRBV4-2	NA	CASSQAGGGMNYEQYF	TGTGCCAGCAGCCAGGCGGGGGGCGGGATGAACTACGAGCAGTACTTC
NA	TRBJ2-7	TRBV27	NA	CASSFTGSGSYEQYF	TGTGCCAGCAGTTTCACAGGGAGCGGCTCCTACGAGCAGTACTTC
TRBD1	TRBJ1-3	TRBV30	NA	CAWSRDSSGNTIYF	TGTGCCTGGAGTAGGGACAGCTCTGGAAACACCATATATTTT
NA	TRBJ2-3	TRBV2	NA	CASSEFMRGGTDTQYF	TGTGCCAGCAGTGAATTTATGCGGGGCGGCACAGATACGCAGTATTTT
TRBD1	TRBJ2-3	TRBV28	NA	CASSDRGTDTQYF	TGTGCCAGCAGTGACAGGGGTACAGATACGCAGTATTTT
NA	TRBJ2-3	TRBV20-1	NA	CSASIGGRGTDTQYF	TGCAGTGCTAGTATCGGGGGAAGGGGTACAGATACGCAGTATTTT
NA	TRBJ2-1	TRBV29-1	NA	CSAETGDPGTDYNEQFF	TGCAGCGCCGAAACAGGAGACCCCGGAACCGACTACAATGAGCAGTTCTTC
NA	TRBJ2-2	TRBV24-1	NA	CATSDSGGTGELFF	TGTGCCACCAGTGACTCCGGAGGGACCGGGGAGCTGTTTTTT
TRBD1	TRBJ1-4	TRBV19	NA	CASGGQGEKLFF	TGTGCCAGTGGGGGACAGGGTGAAAAACTGTTTTTT
NA	TRBJ1-5	TRBV6-4	NA	CASSDSSRIPGVQPQHF	TGTGCCAGCAGTGACTCGAGTCGGATCCCGGGGGTTCAGCCCCAGCATTTT
TRBD2	TRBJ2-5	TRBV5-5	once	CASSFLAQRGLQETQYF	TGTGCCAGCAGCTTCCTTGCCCAGCGGGGGCTCCAAGAGACCCAGTACTTC
NA	TRBJ2-3	TRBV12-5	once	CASAAGAPGTQYF	TGTGCTAGTGCTGCGGGCGCCCCCGGTACGCAGTATTTT
NA	TRBJ2-2	TRBV24-1	NA	CATSLAGAAANTGELFF	TGTGCCACCAGTCTAGCTGGAGCAGCAGCGAACACCGGGGAGCTGTTTTTT
TRBD1	TRBJ1-1	TRBV5-1	NA	CASSHGGTANTEAFF	TGCGCCAGCAGCCATGGAGGGACAGCAAACACTGAAGCTTTCTTT
TRBD2	TRBJ2-3	TRBV15	NA	CATSLAGFTDTQYF	TGTGCCACCAGCCTAGCGGGGTTCACAGATACGCAGTATTTT
NA	TRBJ1-2	TRBV2	NA	CASSVRREVVYGYTF	TGTGCCAGCAGTGTTCGAAGAGAGGTGGTCTATGGCTACACCTTC
NA	TRBJ2-1	TRBV24-1	NA	CATSGPTGTRKQFF	TGTGCCACCAGTGGCCCAACCGGGACAAGAAAGCAGTTCTTC
NA	TRBJ2-3	TRBV7-3	NA	CASSLGHSTDTQYF	TGTGCCAGCAGCTTGGGACATTCAACGGATACGCAGTATTTT
NA	TRBJ1-5	TRBV7-2	NA	CASSLSTGYQPQHF	TGTGCCAGCAGCTTGTCCACAGGATATCAGCCCCAGCATTTT
NA	TRBJ1-2	TRBV27	NA	CASSLSAGSIYGYTF	TGTGCCAGCAGTTTATCGGCAGGGTCGATCTATGGCTACACCTTC
NA	TRBJ2-7	TRBV19	NA	CASSRGASYEQYF	TGTGCCAGTAGCCGCGGGGCCTCCTACGAGCAGTACTTC
NA	TRBJ1-1	TRBV6-5	NA	CASRLGAEAFF	TGTGCCAGCAGGCTGGGCGCTGAAGCTTTCTTT
TRBD1	TRBJ2-2	TRBV9	NA	CASSPHRGHTGELFF	TGTGCCAGCAGCCCTCACAGGGGCCACACCGGGGAGCTGTTTTTT
TRBD1	TRBJ1-6	TRBV18	NA	CASSPTPPGGNSPLHF	TGTGCCAGCTCACCGACCCCACCAGGGGGCAATTCACCCCTCCACTTT
TRBD1	TRBJ1-2	TRBV7-8	NA	CASSLERTGDSTYGYTF	TGTGCCAGCAGCTTAGAGAGGACAGGGGACTCCACCTATGGCTACACCTTC
TRBD1	TRBJ2-7	TRBV7-3	NA	CASSQGQGHEQYF	TGTGCCAGCAGCCAAGGACAGGGCCACGAGCAGTACTTC
NA	TRBJ1-2	TRBV4-1	NA	CASSQVWTGGYTF	TGCGCCAGCAGCCAAGTCTGGACGGGGGGCTACACCTTC
NA	TRBJ2-7	TRBV2	NA	CASSVLIYEQYF	TGTGCCAGCAGTGTACTGATATACGAGCAGTACTTC
TRBD2	TRBJ2-7	TRBV7-2	once	CASSPGGGPYEQYF	TGTGCCAGCAGCCCGGGGGGTGGTCCCTACGAGCAGTACTTC
NA	TRBJ2-1	TRBV5-1	NA	CASSSGNIYNEQFF	TGCGCCAGCAGCTCCGGGAATATATACAATGAGCAGTTCTTC
TRBD2	TRBJ2-7	TRBV15	NA	CATSRDRRGGVEQYF	TGTGCCACCAGCAGAGATAGGCGGGGGGGCGTCGAGCAGTACTTC
TRBD1	TRBJ1-1	TRBV7-3	NA	CASSFRDSRLNTEAFF	TGTGCCAGCAGCTTCCGGGACAGCAGATTGAACACTGAAGCTTTCTTT
NA	TRBJ1-1	TRBV2	few	CASTSGRGTEAFF	TGTGCCAGCACTTCAGGAAGGGGTACTGAAGCTTTCTTT
NA	TRBJ1-6	TRBV27	NA	CASRNIGAGALSYNSPLHF	TGTGCCAGCCGAAACATCGGGGCAGGGGCGCTCTCCTATAATTCACCCCTCCACTTT
TRBD2	TRBJ2-1	TRBV15	once	CATSLGLAGVNEQFF	TGTGCCACCAGCCTAGGACTAGCGGGGGTTAATGAGCAGTTCTTC
TRBD1	TRBJ2-2	TRBV5-1	NA	CASSLGGQGGGELFF	TGCGCCAGCAGCTTGGGGGGACAGGGTGGCGGGGAGCTGTTTTTT
TRBD1	TRBJ1-1	TRBV5-5	NA	CASSWDRNTEAFF	TGTGCCAGCAGCTGGGACAGGAACACTGAAGCTTTCTTT
NA	TRBJ2-3	TRBV27	NA	CASSLTEASTDTQYF	TGTGCCAGCAGCCTTACTGAGGCTTCCACAGATACGCAGTATTTT
TRBD2	TRBJ2-5	TRBV2	NA	CASRGEGETQYF	TGTGCCAGCAGAGGGGAGGGGGAGACCCAGTACTTC